This TCR beta chain was identified in a study of glioma-infiltrating T cells after dendritic cell vaccination. Per the germline V gene, CDR1 is SGHDT and CDR2 is YYEEEE. The trim removed 5 bases at V and 5 bases at J, leaving 10 bases unmatched. This CDR3 comprises 16 residues. Primers: 60 V beta forward and 13 J beta reverse. This table comes from immunoSEQ multiplex PCR, and its TCRdb copy is limited to in-frame clones, with some not included. The sample yields about 82,000 clones, 70% to 90% seen once. This TCR was recovered from a human donor with glioblastoma. The sequences come from blood, collected before dendritic cell vaccination. The V and J genes are TRBV5-6 and TRBJ2-2; 9 positions match TRBD2. The DNA for the CDR3 is TGTGCCAGCAGTCCCGTTAGCGGGGGAGGGACCGGGGAGCTGTTTTTT. This codes for CASSPVSGGGTGELFF.